This TCR beta chain is from a study of blood T cell repertoires in COVID-19. The CDR3 spans 16 residues. Trimming removed 5 bases from V and 1 base from J, with 17 bases in between. Germline CDR1 is MNHEY and CDR2 is SMNVEV (reference sequence). This clone turned up a few times. Method: immunoSEQ multiplex PCR; TCRdb's copy keeps in-frame clones and lacks some. The sample comprises 250,000 to 300,000 clones, approximately 91% of which are singletons, and approximately 13% rests with the top ten. This clonotype was obtained from a woman aged 55-69 years with acute or convalescent COVID-19. This chain uses TRBV27 with TRBJ1-1, with D perhaps matching TRBD1 (6 bases). The source material was peripheral blood. CDR3 loop: CASSKGHLIKNTEAFF. The CDR3, as DNA: TGTGCCAGCAGTAAGGGACACTTGATAAAGAACACTGAAGCTTTCTTT.